The rows below give T cell receptor beta chains drawn from one sample of a study of blood T cell repertoires in COVID-19. Assay: immunoSEQ multiplex PCR; the TCRdb copy retains only in-frame clones and omits some. The table lists roughly 120,000 clones, around nine tenths of them singletons. The sample consisted of peripheral blood. The receptors stem from a human donor in a cohort sampled during active COVID-19. The CDR3 runs from the conserved cysteine through the conserved F or W.

j_call v_call cdr3_aa
TRBJ2-2 TRBV3-1/TRBV3-2 CASSQVVTSGRDTGELFF
TRBJ2-2 TRBV24-1 CATGRVGTGELFF
TRBJ1-1 TRBV29-1 CSARAGLTEAFF
TRBJ1-5 TRBV7-2 CASRLSPNQPQHF
TRBJ1-2 TRBV6-2/TRBV6-3 CASSSVTGTGYTF
TRBJ2-5 TRBV3-1/TRBV3-2 CASSQRPGGGETQYF
TRBJ2-7 TRBV6-2/TRBV6-3 CASGFPGAFYEQYF
TRBJ2-1 TRBV6-4 CASSEVAEPMDEQFF
TRBJ2-1 TRBV5-1 CARGGGRGATHEQFF
TRBJ2-6 TRBV4-1 CASSRATGSFSGANVLTF
TRBJ1-1 TRBV9 CASSVGSDTEAFF
TRBJ2-2 TRBV6-1 CASSDSSANTGELFF
TRBJ2-7 TRBV5-4 CASSSDNRGRASEQYF
TRBJ2-3 TRBV13 CASSLRRMADTQYF
TRBJ1-4 TRBV19 CASSTDRAPNEKLFF
TRBJ2-3 TRBV5-1 CASSSGTSGSTDTQYF
TRBJ1-6 TRBV7-8 CASRTGTGISPLHF
TRBJ2-1 TRBV2 CASSGSGQPRSNEQFF
TRBJ2-3 TRBV5-1 CASSLIGETDTQYF
TRBJ1-5 TRBV10-3 CASAEGQGQPQHF
TRBJ2-3 TRBV28 CASSSTTVTGGYTDTQYF
TRBJ2-1 TRBV11-3 CASSIRSGGAYNEQFF
TRBJ2-7 TRBV7-3 CASSLLAPGEQYF
TRBJ1-3 TRBV30 CAWSVSGGRNTIYF
TRBJ1-4 TRBV5-1 CASSANRNEKLFF
TRBJ2-2 TRBV24-1 CATSDYRFRGELFF
TRBJ2-1 TRBV10-3 CANSGTSGEQFF
TRBJ2-2 TRBV2 CASSDLETGELFF
TRBJ2-1 TRBV30 CAWRGTSNNEQFF
TRBJ1-2 TRBV7-8 CASSVQGYGYTF
TRBJ2-5 TRBV5-1 CASSLPGAGTETQYF
TRBJ1-3 TRBV28 CASSPPDRAGNTIYF
TRBJ2-1 TRBV6-1 CASSELLDYNEQFF
TRBJ2-3 TRBV6-6 CASRRQGPDTQYF
TRBJ2-7 TRBV2 CASREDRASYEQYF
TRBJ2-5 TRBV10-1 CASGTSGGQETQYF
TRBJ2-6 TRBV11-3 CASSYSGINSGANVLTF
TRBJ2-3 TRBV11-2 CASSSRSAKDTQYF
TRBJ2-1 TRBV7-9 CASSLRGREGHNEQFF
TRBJ1-1 TRBV11-1 CASSLDRVGGTEAFF
TRBJ2-1 TRBV12-5 CASGLVMGAPFF
TRBJ1-2 TRBV29-1 CSVEGQEEGGYTF
TRBJ2-7 TRBV24-1 CATSDAGQGPYEQYF
TRBJ2-1 TRBV28 CASSLSGQPYNEQFF
TRBJ1-2 TRBV5-1 CASSPGGTGSGYTF
TRBJ1-6 TRBV9 CASSVEGGNSPLHF
TRBJ1-1 TRBV9 CASSPRQGMNTEAFF
TRBJ1-2 TRBV5-6 CASSRDFNYGYTF
TRBJ2-5 TRBV14 CASSKGTSGRLHQETQYF
TRBJ1-2 TRBV4-1 CASSPGTGANYGYTF
TRBJ2-2 TRBV5-1 CASSLDSTNTGELFF
TRBJ2-1 TRBV27 CASSFYVAGGDNEQFF
TRBJ1-2 TRBV19 CARQGWGYTF
TRBJ2-7 TRBV28 CASSPRQSTYEQYF
TRBJ2-7 TRBV5-1 CASSLKQGLYEQYF
TRBJ2-7 TRBV6-5 CASALYTGTLEQYF
TRBJ2-1 TRBV28 CASSRTSGPSYNEQFF
TRBJ1-4 TRBV6-5 CASSYGGTNEKLFF
TRBJ2-2 TRBV10-1 CASSPRGITGELFF
TRBJ2-7 TRBV4-3 CASSQLAGSIEQYF